This T cell receptor beta chain was sequenced for a study of blood T cell repertoires in COVID-19. With 6 bases removed from V and 0 bases from J, the gap between germline ends came to 10 bases. Germline V gene sequence: CDR1 WNHNN, CDR2 SYGVQD (reference sequence). The CDR3 spans 14 residues. Generated by immunoSEQ multiplex PCR, the TCRdb table keeps only in-frame clones and is missing some. The sample contains 130,000 to 150,000 clones, 81% of which appear only once. The chain employs TRBV10-1 and TRBJ2-3, with a weak D call TRBD1 (6 bases). This sequence originates from a human donor with acute or convalescent COVID-19. The donor label of this sample is uncertain. The sample consisted of peripheral blood. As DNA, the CDR3 is TGCGCCAGCAGCGGGACATTGAGCACAGATACGCAGTATTTT. Its translation is CASSGTLSTDTQYF.